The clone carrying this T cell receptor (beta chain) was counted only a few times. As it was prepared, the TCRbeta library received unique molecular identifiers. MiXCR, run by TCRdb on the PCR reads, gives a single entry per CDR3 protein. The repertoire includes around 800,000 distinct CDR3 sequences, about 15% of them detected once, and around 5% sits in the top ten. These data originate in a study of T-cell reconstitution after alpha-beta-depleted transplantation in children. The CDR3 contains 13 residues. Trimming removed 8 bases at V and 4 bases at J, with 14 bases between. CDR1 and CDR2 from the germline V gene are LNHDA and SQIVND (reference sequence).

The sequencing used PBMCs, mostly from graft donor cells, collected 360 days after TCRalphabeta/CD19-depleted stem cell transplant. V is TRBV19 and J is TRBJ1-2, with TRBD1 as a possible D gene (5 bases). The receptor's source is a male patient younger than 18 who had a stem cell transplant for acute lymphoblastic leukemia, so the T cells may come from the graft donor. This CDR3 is CASQQGAGYGYTF. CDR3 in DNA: TGTGCCAGTCAGCAGGGTGCGGGCTATGGCTACACCTTC.